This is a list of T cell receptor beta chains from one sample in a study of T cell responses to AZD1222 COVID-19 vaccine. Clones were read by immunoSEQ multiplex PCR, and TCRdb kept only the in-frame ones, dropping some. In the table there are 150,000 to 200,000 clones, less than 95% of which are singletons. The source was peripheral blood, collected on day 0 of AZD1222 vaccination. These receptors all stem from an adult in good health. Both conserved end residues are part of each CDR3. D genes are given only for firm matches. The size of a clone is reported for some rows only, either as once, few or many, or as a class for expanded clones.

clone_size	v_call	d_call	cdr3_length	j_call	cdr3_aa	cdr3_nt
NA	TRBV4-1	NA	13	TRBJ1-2	CASSQTAYYGYTF	TGCGCCAGCAGCCAAACAGCTTACTATGGCTACACCTTC
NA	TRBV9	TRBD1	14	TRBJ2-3	CASSVKQGGDTQYF	TGTGCCAGCAGCGTAAAACAGGGGGGAGATACGCAGTATTTT
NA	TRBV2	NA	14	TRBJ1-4	CASKTEGLSEKLFF	TGTGCCAGCAAAACCGAGGGGTTAAGTGAAAAACTGTTTTTT
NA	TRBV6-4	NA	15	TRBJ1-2	CASSDGGLGNYGYTF	TGTGCCAGCAGTGACGGGGGGCTCGGGAACTATGGCTACACCTTC
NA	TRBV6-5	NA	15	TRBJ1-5	CASSYSWGGNQPQHF	TGTGCCAGCAGTTACTCGTGGGGCGGCAATCAGCCCCAGCATTTT
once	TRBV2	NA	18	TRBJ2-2	CASSEDEVRTTNTGELFF	TGTGCCAGCAGTGAAGACGAAGTAAGAACCACGAACACCGGGGAGCTGTTTTTT
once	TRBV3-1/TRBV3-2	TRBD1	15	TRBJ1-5	CASSQGTGDHQPQHF	TGTGCCAGCAGCCAAGGGACAGGGGATCATCAGCCCCAGCATTTT
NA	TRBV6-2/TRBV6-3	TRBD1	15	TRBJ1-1	CASSPPGGRNTEAFF	TGTGCCAGCAGTCCCCCAGGGGGCAGGAACACTGAAGCTTTCTTT
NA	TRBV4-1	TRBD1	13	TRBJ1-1	CASSHGQGAEAFF	TGCGCCAGCAGCCATGGACAGGGGGCTGAAGCTTTCTTT
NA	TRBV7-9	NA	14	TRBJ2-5	CASSQSAQRKTQYF	TGTGCCAGCAGCCAAAGTGCCCAAAGAAAGACCCAGTACTTC
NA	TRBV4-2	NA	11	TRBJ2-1	CASSRNHEQFF	TGTGCCAGCAGCCGGAATCATGAGCAGTTCTTC
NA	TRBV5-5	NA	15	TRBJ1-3	CASSPLGASGNTIYF	TGTGCCAGCAGCCCGCTTGGGGCGTCGGGCAACACCATATATTTT
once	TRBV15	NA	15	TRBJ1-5	CATSRGSGLAQPQHF	TGTGCCACCAGCAGAGGCTCAGGGTTGGCTCAGCCCCAGCATTTT
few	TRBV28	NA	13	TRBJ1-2	CASKRGWDDGYTF	TGTGCCAGCAAACGGGGGTGGGATGATGGCTACACCTTC
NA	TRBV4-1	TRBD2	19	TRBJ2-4	CASSQGLAGGRLAKNIQYF	TGCGCCAGCAGCCAAGGACTAGCGGGGGGGCGTCTTGCCAAAAACATTCAGTACTTC
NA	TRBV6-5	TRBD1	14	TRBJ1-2	CASSRRQGNQGYTF	TGTGCCAGCAGCCGCCGACAGGGTAATCAGGGCTACACCTTC
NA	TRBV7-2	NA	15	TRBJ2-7	CASSDLRVGGHEQYF	TGTGCCAGCAGCGATCTGAGGGTCGGGGGCCACGAGCAGTACTTC
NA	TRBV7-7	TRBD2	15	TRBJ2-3	CASSQGLAGTDTQYF	TGTGCTAGCAGCCAGGGACTAGCGGGGACAGATACGCAGTATTTT
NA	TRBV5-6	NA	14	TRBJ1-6	CASSSPGLNSPLHF	TGTGCCAGCAGCTCACCCGGCCTCAATTCACCCCTCCACTTT
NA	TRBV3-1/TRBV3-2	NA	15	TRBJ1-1	CASSPWGAPNTEAFF	TGTGCCAGCAGCCCTTGGGGGGCACCGAACACTGAAGCTTTCTTT